This T cell receptor beta chain emerged from a study of CD8+CD57+ T cells in acquired aplastic anemia. About the research overall: Roughly 3 ug was the average amount of DNA from sorted CD4+ and CD8+ cells. Healthy donors yielded some 9.9 million CD4+ cell reads on average.

Broader study findings: A significant difference in CD8+ Simpson's diversity between patients and controls was not found. It was found that more than 25 CD8+ CDR3 sequences were shared between patients and controls.

CDR3 length equals 13 residues. Germline lookup yields CDR1 DFQATT and CDR2 SNEGSKA (reference sequence). The table lists this clonotype with a count of one. Its antigen is undetermined. One end of the junction varies from germline; a read error may be responsible. Genomic DNA provided the template from which TCR beta VDJ and CDR3 profiles were obtained. TCRdb independently ran MiXCR on the reads; one entry per CDR3 protein. Of some 180,000 distinct CDR3 sequences in the sample, about half were seen once. The sequence was obtained from a human donor in good health. This chain uses TRBV20-1 with TRBJ1-2; the D is unclear. The sample consisted of sorted CD4+, CD8+, or CD8+CD57+ T cells (not recorded which) from PBMCs. Here the CDR3 reads CSARNRVGYVYTF. The CDR3 DNA is TGCAGTGCTCGTAATAGGGTAGGTTATGTCTACACCTTC.